Shown below are 17 T cell receptor beta chains from a single sample sequenced in a study of glioma-infiltrating T cells. Amplification of TCR alpha and beta CDR3 regions from RNA used iRepertoire nested multiplex PCR. One entry per CDR3 protein results from TCRdb running MiXCR on the multiplex PCR reads. This table holds 300,000 to 400,000 distinct CDR3 sequences, roughly two fifths found once. The source material was glioma tissue, nonneoplastic brain tissue, or PBMCs (not recorded which). These receptor sequences come from a human donor with low-grade glioma or glioblastoma, undergoing nonglioma brain surgery, or in good health (not recorded which).

This clonotype appeared a few times. This chain joins TRBV7-8 and TRBJ1-2; TRBD1 matches at 9 bases. This CDR3 has 16 residues. The germline gives CDR1 SGHVS, CDR2 FQNEAQ. With 5 bases clipped from V and 5 bases from J, the junction kept 12 bases outside the gene matches. CDR3 coding DNA: TGTGCCAGCAGCCACTTCGGGACAGGGCTTCGGTATGGCTACACCTTC. Protein sequence: CASSHFGTGLRYGYTF. Looking up the rest from reference TRBV7-8 and TRBJ1-2 gives the full variable domain: GAGVSQSPRYKVAKRGQDVALRCDPISGHVSLFWYQQALGQGPEFLTYFQNEAQLDKSGLPSDRFFAERPEGSVSTLKIQRTQQEDSAVYLCASSHFGTGLRYGYTFGSGTRLTVV.

The V call is TRBV7-9, the J call TRBJ2-1, with 13 bases lining up with TRBD2. This CDR3 is built from 15 residues. Per germline, CDR1 SEHNR and CDR2 FQNEAQ (reference sequence). The J segment lost 8 bases and the V segment lost 7 bases, leaving 8 bases of the junction unmatched. This chain's CDR3 is CASNQLAGGPYEQFF. The DNA for the CDR3 is TGTGCCAGCAACCAACTAGCGGGAGGGCCGTATGAGCAGTTCTTC.

This clonotype showed up just a few times. The rearrangement uses TRBV28 and TRBJ2-2, with 9 bases matching TRBD2. The CDR3 consists of 16 residues. Germline CDR1 MDHEN, CDR2 SYDVKM. V was pared by 6 bases and J by 7 bases, with 12 bases of the junction left unmatched. CDR3: CASRLPLSGRRGELFF. The CDR3, as DNA: TGTGCCAGCAGGCTCCCTCTTAGCGGGAGACGCGGGGAGCTGTTTTTT.

This clonotype occurred once. Germline is not matched at one junction end, which may reflect a read error. The chain couples TRBV7-9 to TRBJ2-7; the match to TRBD2 covers 8 bases. The germline V gene encodes CDR1 SEHNR and CDR2 FQNEAQ (reference sequence). The CDR3 totals 14 residues. CDR3 coding DNA: TGTGCCATCAGCCGACAGGCGGGGGGTTACGAGCAGTACTTC. Its protein product is CAISRQAGGYEQYF.

The rearrangement uses TRBV18 and TRBJ2-5, with 10 bases lining up with TRBD1. J gave up 13 bases and V 0 bases, and 8 bases lay outside the gene matches. Germline lookup yields CDR1 KGHSH and CDR2 LQKENI. This CDR3 has 14 amino acids. The CDR3 region has the DNA TGTGCCAGCTCACCACCCGGGACAGGGGATCCTAGGTACTTC. Its protein is CASSPPGTGDPRYF.

This clonotype came up a few times. This sequence joins TRBV7-4 and TRBJ2-7; D is possibly TRBD2 (7 bases). V shed 7 bases and J shed 3 bases, with 13 bases lying between them. CDR3 size: 13 residues. Looked up from germline, CDR1 is SGHVT and CDR2 is SQSDAQ. CDR3 amino acids: CASTRGAFYEQYF. Here the CDR3 DNA reads TGTGCCAGCACCCGGGGGGCCTTCTACGAGCAGTACTTC.

In the case of this clonotype: Just one base apart from a much larger clone, this may be a read error. The chain has TRBV6-2 or TRBV6-3 and TRBJ2-5, with D perhaps matching TRBD1 or TRBD2 (5 bases each). The J call is doubtful: the DNA matches TRBJ2-7 better. The CDR3 consists of 15 residues. The germline V gene has CDR1 MNHEY and CDR2 SVGEGT. CDR3 coding DNA: TGTGCCAGCAGTTACTCGGGACGGAGCTCCTGCGAGCAGTACTTC. The encoded protein is CASSYSGRSSCEQYF.

This chain joins TRBV6-5 and TRBJ1-6, with D unresolved. The germline gives CDR1 MNHEY, CDR2 SVGAGI. The CDR3 is made up of 17 amino acids. V lost 1 base to trimming and J lost 0 bases, with 10 bases between them. The DNA of the CDR3 is TGTGCCAGCAGTTACTTGGGTTCAAGCTCCTATAATTCACCCCTCCACTTT. Translating gives CASSYLGSSSYNSPLHF.

This clonotype was observed a single time. In this CDR3 the conserved last residue, phenylalanine or tryptophan, is missing, so a read error is likely. The chain is built from TRBV6-1 and TRBJ2-1, with a possible D match to TRBD2 (6 bases). The CDR3 covers 15 residues. In germline, CDR1 is MNHNS, CDR2 SASEGT. In nucleotides, the CDR3 is TGTGCCAGCAGAATATACGGGAGCTCCTACAATGTGCAGTTCCTC. Protein: CASRIYGSSYNVQFL.

The chain couples TRBV24-1 to TRBJ2-3; maybe TRBD2 (6 bases). The V and J ends lost 4 bases and 6 bases respectively, with 13 bases between them. The CDR3 sequence is 14 residues long. Germline CDR1 and CDR2: KGHDR and SFDVKD. The CDR3 sequence: CATSERGVGDTQYF. The CDR3 DNA follows: TGTGCCACCAGTGAGCGCGGGGTGGGTGATACGCAGTATTTT.

The chain has TRBV20-1 and TRBJ2-7, with D hard to call. Germline V gene sequence: CDR1 DFQATT, CDR2 SNEGSKA (reference sequence). There are 12 residues in the CDR3. Trimming cost V 5 bases and J 5 bases, with 13 bases left between them. CDR3 protein: CSAPPPPHEQYF. CDR3 coding DNA: TGCAGTGCTCCCCCCCCCCCCCACGAGCAGTACTTC.

Comments on this clonotype: A much more abundant neighbour one base away suggests this may be a read error. This chain joins TRBV6-2 or TRBV6-3 and TRBJ1-2, with 7 bases aligning to TRBD1. The CDR3 is 16 residues long. Germline CDR1 reads MNHEY; CDR2 reads SVGEGT. CDR3 amino acids: CAGSYVRGRPGYGYTF. The CDR3 bases are TGTGCCGGCAGTTATGTGAGGGGGCGCCCCGGCTATGGCTACACCTTC.

This clonotype was observed many times. This chain uses TRBV27 with TRBJ2-1; 12 bases are a match to TRBD2. This CDR3 spans 14 amino acids. V shed 3 bases and J 7 bases; nucleotides not matched to a gene: 1. CDR1 is MNHEY and CDR2 is SMNVEV in the germline V gene (reference sequence). CDR3 protein: CASSLTSGSNEQFF. The CDR3 DNA reads as TGTGCCAGCAGTTTGACTAGCGGGAGTAATGAGCAGTTCTTC.

A remark on this clonotype: A much larger clone differs from this one at a single base, so this may be a read error. The rearrangement joins TRBV20-1 to TRBJ1-1, with a possible D match to TRBD1 (5 bases). Per the germline V gene, CDR1 is DFQATT and CDR2 is SNEGSKA (reference sequence). The CDR3 has 15 amino acids. The CDR3 DNA follows: TGCAGTGTTAGAGATCCCCGGGGGGGGAGCACTGAAGCTTTCTTT. Amino acid sequence: CSVRDPRGGSTEAFF.

This clonotype was picked up a small number of times. J is TRBJ2-7 and V is TRBV7-2; the D gene is possibly TRBD2 (6 bases). Germline lookup yields CDR1 SGHTA and CDR2 FQGNSA. The CDR3 is 15 amino acids. Trimming stripped 5 bases from V and 2 bases from J, with 16 bases between. The CDR3 DNA follows: TGTGCCAGCAGCCCCTCCCGGCGGGGAACCTACGAGCAGTACTTC. Protein product: CASSPSRRGTYEQYF.

The chain joins TRBV12-3 or TRBV12-4 to TRBJ2-5, with 8 nucleotides matching TRBD1. This CDR3 has 14 residues. The J segment lost 5 bases and the V segment lost 4 bases, leaving 6 bases of the junction unmatched. The CDR3 DNA is TGTGCCAGCAGTTCTCCGACAGGGGTGGAGACCCAGTACTTC. It is translated as CASSSPTGVETQYF.

This clonotype was seen a few times. The chain employs TRBV20-1 and TRBJ2-7, with TRBD2 matching 9 bases. This CDR3 spans 14 amino acids. V lost 5 bases and J lost 6; bases outside the gene matches: 11. Germline CDR1 reads DFQATT; CDR2 reads SNEGSKA (reference sequence). DNA for the CDR3: TGCAGTGCTGGCTTGGCGGGACTAGCCTCCGAGCAGTACTTC. Amino acids: CSAGLAGLASEQYF.